The T cell receptor (beta chain) under discussion was sequenced for a study of T-cell reconstitution after alpha-beta-depleted transplantation in children. A TCRbeta library incorporating unique molecular identifiers was prepared. TCRdb re-derived calls from the PCR reads in MiXCR, one entry per CDR3 protein. The sample records 670,000 or so distinct CDR3 sequences, roughly 14% being singletons. Study-level findings and limits: Approximately two months post-transplant, alpha-beta T cells reportedly originated from several hundred expanded graft clones. T-cell counts and diversity were attributed mostly to newly produced T cells one year after transplant. From surviving recipient T cells and thymic progenitors came the high day-60 TCRbeta diversity observed in some patients.

Of note for this clonotype: Its antigen is undetermined.

Trimming left V 0 bases short and J 7 bases short, with 17 bases between. The germline V gene encodes CDR1 LNHNV and CDR2 YYDKDF (reference sequence). The CDR3 extends over 16 amino acids. The starting material was PBMCs, obtained before TCRalphabeta/CD19-depleted stem cell transplant. The chain couples TRBV15 to TRBJ2-3, with D possibly TRBD2 on 6 matching bases. The TCR comes from a girl between 2 and 10 years old with congenital amegakaryocytic thrombocytopenia, due to receive a stem cell transplant. This chain's CDR3 is CATSRDRGLGVHTQYF. DNA of the CDR3: TGTGCCACCAGCAGAGATCGGGGACTGGGGGTTCATACGCAGTATTTT.